This TCR beta chain was identified in a study of T cell responses to AZD1222 COVID-19 vaccine. This CDR3 has 18 amino acids. Per the germline V gene, CDR1 is LNHDA and CDR2 is SQIVND (reference sequence). The trim removed 3 bases at V and 10 bases at J, leaving 20 bases unmatched. TCRdb's copy holds only in-frame clones and misses some; the assay was immunoSEQ multiplex PCR. The sample lists tens of thousands of clones; 82% were seen once. The sequencing used peripheral blood, collected on day 0 of AZD1222 vaccination. This sequence originates from an adult in good health. The chain combines TRBV19 with TRBJ1-4; 7 nucleotides line up with TRBD1. For the CDR3, the DNA is TGTGCCAGTAGTATTTCCCCCCTCAACAGGGGCCGTACAGGAAAACTGTTTTTT. This codes for CASSISPLNRGRTGKLFF.